Here is one T cell receptor (beta chain) with its context. What it recognizes is unknown. A sample-barcoded 5' primer and a J-beta primer mix were used in a second PCR of about 6 to 11 cycles. CDR3-containing paired-end reads numbered at least 2.5 million in each sample. TCRdb called the 5' RACE reads again in MiXCR, with one record for every CDR3 protein. This table holds 1 million to 1.2 million distinct CDR3 sequences, around two fifths found once. This sample is drawn from a study of blood T cells in healthy people across ages. Findings and caveats of the study: TCR beta diversity, measured per million T cells, fell in a roughly linear way with age.

The specimen was blood. This TCR was sampled from a man younger than 30 in good health.

Here the CDR3 DNA reads TGTGCCATCAGGGGTACAGGGATCTATGGCTACACCTTC. Protein sequence: CAIRGTGIYGYTF. The V and J genes are TRBV10-3 and TRBJ1-2; maybe TRBD1 (6 bases). The germline V gene encodes CDR1 ENHRY and CDR2 SYGVKD. The CDR3 loop spans 13 amino acids. The V gene lost 6 bases and the J gene lost 4 bases, with 12 bases spanning the gap.